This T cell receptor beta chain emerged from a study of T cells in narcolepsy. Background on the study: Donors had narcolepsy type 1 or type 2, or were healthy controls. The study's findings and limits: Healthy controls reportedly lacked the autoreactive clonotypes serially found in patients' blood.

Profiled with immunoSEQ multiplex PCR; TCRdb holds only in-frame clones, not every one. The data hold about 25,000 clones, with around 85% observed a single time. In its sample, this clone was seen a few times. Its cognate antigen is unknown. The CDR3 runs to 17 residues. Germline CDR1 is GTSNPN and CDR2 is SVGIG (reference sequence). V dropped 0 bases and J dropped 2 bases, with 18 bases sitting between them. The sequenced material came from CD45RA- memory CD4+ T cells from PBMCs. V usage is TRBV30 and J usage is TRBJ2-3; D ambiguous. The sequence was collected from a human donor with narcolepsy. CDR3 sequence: CAWSVLGSEVYTDTQYF. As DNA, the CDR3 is TGTGCCTGGAGTGTCCTCGGCAGCGAAGTTTACACAGATACGCAGTATTTT.